This T cell receptor beta chain was captured in a study of cytomegalovirus exposure and HLA in healthy donors (TCRdb year 2017). For the study in its entirety: In an earlier analysis of 450 to 750 of the donors, 250 to 300 Gb of sequence data and some 100 million unique TCR beta sequences from roughly 200 million T cells were reported. Typing coverage differed by locus: A, B, C, DRB1 and DQB1 were typed in about 629-640 donors, DQA1 in about 500, DPA1 in over 600, and DPB1 in about 450. Of the approximately 400 genotyped donors, 81% fell in the genetic ancestry cluster associated with self-reported Caucasian donors. Because of strong linkage in the cohort, 4 to 6 DR-DQ haplotypes were treated as single units for association and clustering. Across approximately 400 genotyped donors of the cohort, an average of approximately 220,000 unique TCR beta nucleotide sequences per donor were sequenced, and roughly 20% of those sequences were non-productive. The aim of the study was to test whether cataloging public T cell receptors could identify signatures of past pathogen exposure. An early release covering about 600 HLA-typed donors comprised about 310 gigabases of sequencing data and approximately 80 million unique TCR sequences. The study used immunosequencing to profile the T cell repertoires of several hundred subjects and linked those repertoires to cytomegalovirus serostatus. Donor age, sex, ethnicity and CMV serostatus were collected together with the repertoire data. A separate validation cohort of over a hundred different subjects was used in addition to the approximately 700-subject first cohort. Rather than using new phenotypic data, the later analysis identified candidate immune exposures from TCR beta sequences and from how often those sequences occurred across donors. HLA typing covered class I and class II loci at four-digit resolution. Genome-wide SNP genotypes for about three fifths of the roughly 700 donors were used in a later genetic analysis, which treated that subset as a discovery cohort. In a later analysis, previously published TCR beta repertoires from roughly 710 donors were re-analyzed and high-resolution HLA genotyping was added so that TCR occurrence patterns could be studied. Every discovery cohort repertoire had been produced on one sequencing platform. The study combined high-throughput TCR immunosequencing, statistical association of individual TCRs with disease status, and machine learning to predict cytomegalovirus infection status. To decide whether each TCR beta V gene segment behaved as functional or pseudogenic, an earlier analysis of fewer than 750 of the donors relied on high-throughput TCR beta sequencing.

Library construction relied on the immunoSEQ multiplex PCR assay. For the multiplex PCR, a mixture combining 60 forward primers for TCR Vbeta segments and 13 reverse primers for TCR Jbeta segments was used. The CDR3 region of rearranged TCR beta genes was amplified from genomic DNA with a multiplex PCR assay. On the Illumina HiSeq System, the amplified TCR beta libraries were sequenced as 87-base-pair reads. Regarding the original processing steps: In a later analysis, tens of millions of unique TCR beta chains were counted across the 650 to 700 repertoires, and around 11 million of these chains were shared by at least two donors. Raw reads were error-corrected and collapsed into unique sequences by a nearest-neighbor algorithm in which closely related sequences were merged to remove PCR and sequencing errors. Alignment of CDR3 sequences to IMGT reference sequences was used to assign V, D and J gene segments. For a sequence to be retained, a match of at least six nucleotides to both a V gene segment and a J gene segment was required. Rearrangements were called productive when the CDR3 lacked stop codons and stayed in frame with V and J; all others were non-productive. CDR3 was defined according to IMGT convention as the region running from the second conserved V-encoded cysteine to the conserved J-encoded phenylalanine. In an earlier analysis of 550 to 650 of the donors, sequences lacking an unambiguous match to a single V gene segment were excluded. An earlier analysis of 587 of the donors called V segments functional above 56.7% productive rearrangements and segregating when the between-donor standard deviation exceeded 5%. To diagnose cytomegalovirus status from the catalog of TCR beta chain sequences, a statistical classification framework was built. V and J gene assignment, in a later analysis, came from comparing TCR nucleotide sequences with IMGT/GENE-DB human TR gene sequences. A later analysis assigned CDR3 sequences and most-parsimonious VDJ recombination scenarios with the TCRdist pipeline. In a later analysis, every TCR beta chain was defined by the combination of its CDR3 amino acid sequence and its V-gene family, and reads without a unique V-gene family were dropped. To address suspected cross-contamination and a sequencing artifact, a later analysis removed approximately 590 highly shared, low-generation-probability nucleotide sequences. For each public chain, a later analysis derived a clonal expansion index from normalized ranks of inferred template counts within each repertoire. A later analysis computed generation probabilities with a VDJ recombination model fitted to out-of-frame rearrangements, and checked the results against IGoR. Hypergeometric tests were used in a later analysis to score TCR-TCR, TCR-HLA and TCR-CMV co-occurrence, with a repertoire-size bias correction applied to the TCR pairs. To estimate false discovery rates, a later analysis permuted the HLA or CMV assignments 20 times. A later analysis grouped co-occurring TCRs with DBSCAN, adding TCRdist sequence similarity when clustering within HLA-allele-positive subsets. Co-occurrence clustering excluded repertoires with fewer than 30,000 or more than 120,000 public chains, plus five with anomalous nucleotide sharing. The source is immuneACCESS, and TCRdb retained only in-frame sequences with V and J called. Part of the clones is not carried over; for the studies checked, unresolved V genes explain less than half of this, and the remainder is unexplained. V, J and clone size reflect that table, while D and trimming were determined from the DNA. For this sample there are about 150,000 clones; 80% appear just once. Of the sample, 5.6% falls within the top ten clones.

With respect to this clone: Its antigen is not yet known. No base quality information exists; no much larger clone differs at one position.

The cohort was made up of roughly 670 healthy bone marrow donors. At the time of sampling, all cohort members were nominally healthy, though unrecorded immune exposures were likely present. The donor was CMV seropositive and belonged to the group of more than 250 seropositive cohort members. Every donor gave a peripheral blood sample, and the peripheral blood mononuclear cells from that sample were used for TCR beta sequencing. The Qiagen DNeasy Blood Extraction Kit was used to extract genomic DNA from the blood cell samples. What the authors observed across the whole study: Roughly uniform sequencing depth across donors was assumed in presence/absence analyses, although this assumption may not hold. A later analysis found that HLA-associated TCR beta chains were more clonally expanded and had lower generation probabilities than equally common non-associated chains. In a later genetic analysis, fewer N-insertions in productive TCRs were reported among donors in an Asian-associated ancestry cluster than the approximately 710-donor mean. The earlier analysis of some 540 of the donors excluded seventeen rarely observed V segments, including chromosome 9 orphons, because counts were too low. In vitro tests confirmed that a few of the cytomegalovirus-associated TCR beta chains recognize cytomegalovirus antigens. The cohort was sequenced for TCR beta chains only, and without alpha or paired-chain data the features that could be detected were limited. A further reported finding was that TCR beta sequences accurately predicted the HLA-A and HLA-B alleles for most subjects in the first cohort. A later analysis reported that several top co-occurrence clusters appeared linked to parvovirus B19, influenza, CMV and Epstein-Barr virus. Cytomegalovirus status was reported to be diagnosed by the classifier with high specificity and sensitivity in both the original and validation cohorts. The study listed 150 to 200 TCR beta chains as associated with cytomegalovirus. According to a later analysis, most CMV-associated TCR beta chains appeared to be HLA-restricted, and the HLA associations seemed to be driven largely by CMV exposure. The authors suggested that the approach could potentially be extended to other disease states and immunological phenotypes. Linkage disequilibrium might explain the correlated functional status among segregating V segments, but an unknown experimental factor could not be ruled out. In an earlier analysis of roughly 560 of the donors, most TCR beta V segments were observed in productive rearrangements about 87% or about 30% of the time, broadly matching IMGT annotations. The only immune exposure information available for the cohort was CMV serostatus. Assigning TCR associations to individual alleles was difficult when HLA alleles, especially DR and DQ, strongly co-occurred. In a later analysis, 16,951 TCR beta sequences were associated with specific HLA alleles at a false discovery rate of 0.05. A cluster of highly shared sequence variants was judged likely to be a technical artifact of the sequencing pipeline. Some IMGT-functional V segments, including TRBV6-2 and TRBV6-3, could not be told apart with the 87-base-pair reads, so those segments were excluded. A later analysis found that TCR association rates varied across HLA loci, with DRB1 alleles showing the most associated TCRs and HLA-C alleles the fewest. In a later genetic analysis, a missense DCLRE1C variant was associated with V-gene and J-gene trimming of TCR beta chains, and the association was replicated in an independent cohort. Because HLA typing was unavailable for some donors at each locus, only the typed subset was used in association tests. Most TCR sequences were seen in very few donors, while some public TCRs were found in many individuals.

CDR1 and CDR2, looked up from the germline V gene (reference sequence), are SEHNR and FQNEAQ. The CDR3 holds 14 amino acids from the cysteine to the phenylalanine. Of all the DNA, just the CDR3 is kept, 42 bases in frame from base 1. The V gene is TRBV7-9 and the J gene is TRBJ2-5; possibly the D gene is TRBD1, per 5 matching bases. The last part of the DNA fits TRBJ2-7 better; the J call may be wrong. The clonotype originates from a woman aged 40 to 49 in good health and CMV-seropositive. Sequenced input: PBMCs. The CDR3 has the sequence CASSQNPGIYEQYF. The DNA is TGTGCCAGCAGCCAGAACCCAGGGATCTACGAGCAGTACTTC.